What follows are 9 T cell receptor beta chains derived from one specimen sequenced in a study of vaccination effects on CD4 cells after COVID-19. CD4+ T cells specific for antigen were expanded with viral peptide pools by the ViraFEST assay before sequencing. Isolation of CD4+ T cells took place after about nine days of culture. Absence of prior SARS-CoV-2 infection characterized the vaccine recipients, who showed negative nucleocapsid antibodies. Their antigens are not known. The table came from immunoSEQ multiplex PCR; TCRdb's copy has only in-frame clones and leaves some out. Of roughly 25,000 clones listed, 73% are singletons. The source material was CD4+ T cells from PBMCs cultured with SARS-CoV-2 spike peptides, sampled before COVID-19 vaccination. Receptor source: a human donor who received a COVID-19 vaccine.

The chain combines TRBV7-2 with TRBJ2-2; the D gene is possibly TRBD1 (5 bases). V lost 1 base and J lost 4, with 16 bases in between. CDR1 is SGHTA, CDR2 FQGNSA, per germline. The CDR3 is made up of 17 amino acids. The CDR3 DNA is TGTGCCAGCAGCTTAGGTGGCAGGGTACGTGGCACCGGGGAGCTGTTTTTT. This gives the protein CASSLGGRVRGTGELFF.

The chain employs TRBV5-1 and TRBJ2-1; D unclear. Germline loops: CDR1 SGHRS, CDR2 YFSETQ. CDR3 length: 14 residues. The V and J ends lost 4 bases and 2 bases respectively, with 10 bases between them. The CDR3 DNA follows: TGCGCCAGCAGCCCGCGTCAAGCCTACAATGAGCAGTTCTTC. Translation gives CASSPRQAYNEQFF.

The rearrangement links TRBV6-5 to TRBJ1-2; D gene ambiguous. Per germline, CDR1 MNHEY and CDR2 SVGAGI. This CDR3 is built from 12 residues. V lost 8 bases and J lost 5, with 12 bases in between. CDR3 bases: TGTGCCAGCTCCCGGAACATTTATGGCTACACCTTC. Translating it yields CASSRNIYGYTF.

V usage is TRBV7-2 and J usage is TRBJ2-7; unclear D gene. The CDR3 contains 14 residues. Trimming removed 4 bases from V and 2 bases from J, with 12 bases in between. Germline lookup yields CDR1 SGHTA and CDR2 FQGNSA. The CDR3 region has the DNA TGTGCCAGCAGCTCCAATAAAGCCCCCTACGAGCAGTACTTC. The encoded protein is CASSSNKAPYEQYF. Together with reference TRBV7-2 and TRBJ2-7, the CDR3 gives the full variable domain: GAGVSQSPSNKVTEKGKDVELRCDPISGHTALYWYRQSLGQGLEFLIYFQGNSAPDKSGLPSDRFSAERTGGSVSTLTIQRTQQEDSAVYLCASSSNKAPYEQYFGPGTRLTVT.

This clone has more than one count but fewer than ten. The chain is built from TRBV28 and TRBJ2-7; 9 bases map to TRBD1. This CDR3 region has 15 residues. The V and J ends lost 4 bases and 5 bases, in that order; junction bases with no gene match: 9. Germline V gene lookup returns CDR1 MDHEN and CDR2 SYDVKM. This chain's CDR3 is CASSSAGTGSHEQYF. In DNA form, the CDR3 reads TGTGCCAGCAGTTCCGCCGGGACAGGGTCGCACGAGCAGTACTTC.

The chain couples TRBV10-3 to TRBJ1-2; 9 bases match TRBD1. The trim removed 8 bases at V and 6 bases at J, leaving 13 bases unmatched. Per the germline V gene, CDR1 is ENHRY and CDR2 is SYGVKD. The CDR3 consists of 15 residues. The CDR3 protein is CAIGAPGTGFHGYTF. CDR3 DNA: TGTGCCATCGGGGCCCCAGGGACAGGGTTCCATGGCTACACCTTC.

In this sample, this clone turned up a few times. The chain uses TRBV2 and TRBJ2-3, with 10 bases that match TRBD1. V lost 0 bases to trimming and J lost 4 bases; unmatched junction nucleotides: 10. From germline, CDR1 is SNHLY and CDR2 FYNNEI. The CDR3 spans 18 residues. CDR3 in DNA: TGTGCCAGCAGTGAAGCACTATATCGGGACAGGGGCGCAGATACGCAGTATTTT. Protein sequence: CASSEALYRDRGADTQYF. Complete variable domain (other parts from reference TRBV2 and TRBJ2-3): EPEVTQTPSHQVTQMGQEVILRCVPISNHLYFYWYRQILGQKVEFLVSFYNNEISEKSEIFDDQFSVERPDGSNFTLKIRSTKLEDSAMYFCASSEALYRDRGADTQYFGPGTRLTVL.

Only one count was recorded for this clone. The chain is built from TRBV19 and TRBJ1-1; no definite D call. V was clipped by 4 bases and J by 0 bases, with 12 bases between them. Germline V CDR1 and CDR2: LNHDA, SQIVND (reference sequence). The CDR3 runs 15 residues. The CDR3 sequence is CASSKLGTLNTEAFF. The CDR3 DNA is TGTGCCAGTAGTAAACTGGGCACATTGAACACTGAAGCTTTCTTT.

The count of this clone is one. J is TRBJ2-3 and V is TRBV19, with TRBD2 identical over 8 bases. Per the germline V gene, CDR1 is LNHDA and CDR2 is SQIVND (reference sequence). This CDR3 region has 15 residues. Trimming cost V 7 bases and J 5 bases; bases outside gene matches: 11. The CDR3 region has the DNA TGTGCCAGTACTGCGGGAGGCGTTTCAATAGATACGCAGTATTTT. Its translation: CASTAGGVSIDTQYF.